This TCR beta chain originates from a study of T cell responses to AZD1222 COVID-19 vaccine. Trimming left V 4 bases short and J 5 bases short, with 16 bases between. CDR1 and CDR2 from the germline V gene are LGHDT and YNNKEL (reference sequence). The CDR3 contains 15 residues. Study results and caveats: Clonal diversity was possibly underestimated, and white British individuals and females predominated among donors.

This clone showed up just once. The antigen is not known. TCRdb's table, derived via immunoSEQ multiplex PCR, lists solely in-frame clones and lacks some. The sample holds 150,000 to 160,000 clones, about 88% seen once. The V gene is TRBV3-1 (or the pseudogene TRBV3-2), the J gene TRBJ2-3; D tentatively reads TRBD1 or TRBD2 (5 bases each). Specimen: peripheral blood, collected on day 0 of AZD1222 vaccination. The TCR comes from an adult in good health. In DNA form, the CDR3 reads TGTGCCAGCAGCCTCCGGGACCTAGGGAGAGATACGCAGTATTTT. Translation: CASSLRDLGRDTQYF.